These 18 T cell receptor beta chains came from one sample sequenced in a study of cytomegalovirus exposure and HLA in healthy donors (dated by TCRdb to 2017 to 2019). Libraries were prepared through the immunoSEQ multiplex PCR assay. The source is immuneACCESS, and TCRdb retained only in-frame sequences with V and J called. Part of the clones is not carried over; for the studies checked, unresolved V genes explain less than half of this, and the remainder is unexplained. For this sample there are roughly 76,000 clones; 90% to 95% appear just once. Together, the top ten hold about 1.4% of the sample. Sequenced material: PBMCs. The origin of the receptors is a young man in good health and CMV-seropositive.

This chain connects TRBV5-1 to TRBJ2-1, with D possibly matching TRBD2 (5 bases). Per the germline V gene, CDR1 is SGHRS and CDR2 is YFSETQ. The CDR3 contains 14 residues. The V gene lost 4 bases and the J gene lost 1 base, with 9 bases spanning the gap. The CDR3 coding sequence is TGCGCCAGCAGCCTGGACTTATCCTACAATGAGCAGTTCTTC. The encoded protein is CASSLDLSYNEQFF.

In DNA, the CDR3 is TGTGCCAGTAGTCCCCAGGGTGTCCACTCTGGAAACACCATATATTTT. Translation: CASSPQGVHSGNTIYF. The chain employs TRBV19 and TRBJ1-3; a possible D gene is TRBD1 (5 bases). Trimming took 5 bases from V and 0 from J, leaving 14 bases between them. Germline V lookup: CDR1 LNHDA, CDR2 SQIVND (reference sequence). The CDR3 sequence is 16 residues long.

The chain joins TRBV29-1 to TRBJ2-1, with TRBD2 matching over 8 bases. The V and J ends lost 6 bases and 4 bases, in that order; junction bases with no gene match: 11. Looked up from germline, CDR1 is SQVTM and CDR2 is ANQGSEA. CDR3 size: 15 residues. CDR3 coding DNA: TGCAGCGTCATGGTGAGCGGGAGAGCATACAATGAGCAGTTCTTC. It yields the protein CSVMVSGRAYNEQFF.

V gene TRBV28 combines with J gene TRBJ2-2; possible D gene TRBD2, 6 bases. CDR1 and CDR2 from the germline V gene are MDHEN and SYDVKM. The CDR3 contains 15 residues. Trimming took 8 bases from V and 5 from J, leaving 18 bases between them. Here the CDR3 DNA reads TGTGCCAGCTCTCACGCGGGGTCCGGGACCGGGGAGCTGTTTTTT. Residues: CASSHAGSGTGELFF.

This clone was detected only once. The chain couples TRBV6-5 to TRBJ1-1, with 7 bases matching TRBD1. The germline V gene encodes CDR1 MNHEY and CDR2 SVGAGI. V lost 6 bases, J lost 1 base, and 5 bases stayed unmatched. The CDR3 covers 14 residues. The CDR3 sequence is CASSRGGRNTEAFF. DNA for the CDR3: TGTGCCAGCAGCCGAGGGGGCCGGAACACTGAAGCTTTCTTT.

The chain joins TRBV18 to TRBJ2-2; possible D gene TRBD2, 6 bases. This CDR3 comprises 16 residues. Germline CDR1 and CDR2: KGHSH and LQKENI. With 2 bases removed from V and 0 bases from J, the gap between germline ends came to 10 bases. CDR3 protein: CASSPGERANTGELFF. The CDR3 DNA is TGTGCCAGCTCACCAGGAGAGCGGGCGAACACCGGGGAGCTGTTTTTT.

The chain combines TRBV7-3 with TRBJ2-1, with 11 nucleotides matching TRBD2. Germline V gene lookup returns CDR1 SGHTA and CDR2 FQGTGA. The CDR3 totals 16 residues. Trimming cost V 5 bases and J 1 base; bases outside gene matches: 4. The CDR3 loop is CASSPTSGGSYNEQFF. The CDR3 nucleotides are TGTGCCAGCAGCCCAACTAGCGGGGGATCCTACAATGAGCAGTTCTTC.

The chain links TRBV10-1 to TRBJ2-2, with TRBD2 identical over 9 bases. V shed 5 bases and J 6 bases; nucleotides not matched to a gene: 1. CDR1 and CDR2 from the germline V gene are WNHNN and SYGVQD (reference sequence). The CDR3 loop spans 13 amino acids. The chain's CDR3 is CASSRTSAGELFF. CDR3 in DNA: TGCGCCAGCAGTAGGACTAGCGCCGGGGAGCTGTTTTTT.

The rearrangement joins TRBV25-1 to TRBJ1-2; D perhaps matches TRBD1 (6 bases). V was trimmed by 3 bases and J by 7 bases, leaving 15 bases between them. Per germline, CDR1 MGHDK and CDR2 SYGVNS. The CDR3 runs to 14 residues. CDR3 amino acids: CASSDRSRGAGYTF. The CDR3 DNA is TGTGCCAGCAGTGATAGGTCTCGGGGGGCTGGCTACACCTTC.

This chain uses TRBV10-3 with TRBJ2-7; 9 bases match TRBD1. V gave up 4 bases and J gave up 6 bases; unmatched junction bases: 4. The germline V gene has CDR1 ENHRY and CDR2 SYGVKD. The CDR3 runs 13 residues. The CDR3 loop reads CAISGQGDFEQYF. The CDR3 nucleotides read TGTGCCATCAGTGGACAGGGGGATTTCGAGCAGTACTTC.

The chain carries TRBV5-1 and TRBJ2-1; possibly TRBD2 for D (5 bases). Trimming took off 1 base at V and 10 bases at J, with 15 bases between the two ends. This CDR3 spans 14 amino acids. The germline V gene encodes CDR1 SGHRS and CDR2 YFSETQ. The CDR3 coding sequence is TGCGCCAGCAGCTTGAGGACTTCAGTAAAAGAGCAGTTCTTC. This translates into CASSLRTSVKEQFF. Full variable domain (missing parts from reference TRBV5-1 and TRBJ2-1): KAGVTQTPRYLIKTRGQQVTLSCSPISGHRSVSWYQQTPGQGLQFLFEYFSETQRNKGNFPGRFSGRQFSNSRSEMNVSTLELGDSALYLCASSLRTSVKEQFFGPGTRLTVL.

The chain joins TRBV10-3 to TRBJ1-1; 7 bases fit TRBD1. The germline V gene encodes CDR1 ENHRY and CDR2 SYGVKD. J was trimmed by 1 base and V by 6 bases; bases with no gene match: 8. The CDR3 is made up of 15 amino acids. The CDR3 DNA reads TGTGCCATCAGGCGCTTACAGGGGAGGAACACTGAAGCTTTCTTT. Translated: CAIRRLQGRNTEAFF.

The chain employs TRBV29-1 and TRBJ2-7; the D gene is possibly TRBD2 (6 bases). V lost 3 bases, J lost 7 bases, and 16 bases lay in between. This CDR3 is 13 amino acids long. From germline, CDR1 is SQVTM and CDR2 ANQGSEA. The CDR3 DNA is TGCAGCGTTGAGGAGGGAACCCCATGGGAGCAGTACTTC. It is translated as CSVEEGTPWEQYF.

The V call is TRBV10-2, the J call TRBJ2-5; 7 bases are shared with TRBD1. The J segment lost 7 bases and the V segment lost 6 bases, leaving 11 bases of the junction unmatched. CDR3 length: 14 amino acids. Germline loops: CDR1 WSHSY, CDR2 SAAADI. This CDR3 is CASREQGIGGTQYF. CDR3 nucleotide sequence: TGCGCCAGCAGGGAACAGGGGATTGGTGGGACCCAGTACTTC.

V is TRBV7-9 and J is TRBJ1-1; D is unclear. Germline V gene data show CDR1 as SEHNR and CDR2 as FQNEAQ (reference sequence). V was trimmed by 1 base and J by 4 bases, leaving 10 bases between them. The CDR3 extends over 14 amino acids. CDR3 in DNA: TGTGCCAGCAGCTTAGGTGAGGGTAGCACTGAAGCTTTCTTT. Translation: CASSLGEGSTEAFF. Drawing the rest from reference TRBV7-9 and TRBJ1-1, the complete variable domain is DTGVSQNPRHKITKRGQNVTFRCDPISEHNRLYWYRQTLGQGPEFLTYFQNEAQLEKSRLLSDRFSAERPKGSFSTLEIQRTEQGDSAMYLCASSLGEGSTEAFFGQGTRLTVV.

Details on this clone: Other DNA sequences in the same sample also yield this CDR3. The chain has TRBV19 and TRBJ1-1; a weak D match, TRBD1 (6 bases). The V end was cut by 5 bases, the J end by 5 bases, with 12 bases between. Germline CDR1 reads LNHDA; CDR2 reads SQIVND (reference sequence). This CDR3 has 13 amino acids. CDR3 sequence (DNA): TGTGCCAGTAGTCCAAGGGGGGGGACTGAAGCTTTCTTT. Translation gives CASSPRGGTEAFF.

The chain links TRBV28 to TRBJ2-5, with D perhaps matching TRBD1 (5 bases). Germline values: CDR1 MDHEN, CDR2 SYDVKM. This CDR3 has 14 amino acids. V shed 6 bases and J shed 1 base, with 12 bases lying between them. The CDR3: CASRGQVIQETQYF. The CDR3 nucleotides read TGTGCCAGCAGGGGGCAGGTAATCCAAGAGACCCAGTACTTC.

The CDR3 sequence: CASSLSFGTPGELFF. The CDR3 region has the DNA TGTGCCAGCAGTTTATCGTTTGGCACCCCCGGGGAGCTGTTTTTT. The chain employs TRBV28 and TRBJ2-2; D gene unclear. From germline, CDR1 is MDHEN and CDR2 SYDVKM. The CDR3 covers 15 residues. V lost 1 base, J lost 6 bases, and 12 bases lay in between.